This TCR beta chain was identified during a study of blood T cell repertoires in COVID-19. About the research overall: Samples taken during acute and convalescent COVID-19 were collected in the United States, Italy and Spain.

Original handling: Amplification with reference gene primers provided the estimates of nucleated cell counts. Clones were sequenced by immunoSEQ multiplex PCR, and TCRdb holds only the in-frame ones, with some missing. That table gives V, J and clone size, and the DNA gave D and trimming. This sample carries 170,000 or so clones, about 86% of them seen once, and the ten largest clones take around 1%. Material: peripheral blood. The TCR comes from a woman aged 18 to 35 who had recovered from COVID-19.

The CDR3 sequence: CASSRTIDNEQFF. The CDR3 DNA follows: TGTGCCAGCTCACGGACTATAGATAATGAGCAGTTCTTC. The chain couples TRBV18 to TRBJ2-1, with a possible D match to TRBD2 (6 bases). The CDR3 has 13 residues. Germline V gives CDR1 KGHSH, CDR2 LQKENI. With 4 bases removed from V and 7 bases from J, the gap between germline ends came to 11 bases.